A single sample gave rise to the 30 T cell receptor beta chains below, sequenced in a study of T cells in Graves' hyperthyroidism and ophthalmopathy. Regions amplified from RNA transcripts were the TCR beta CDR3 regions. HTBI primers were used for first-round RT-PCR of the TCR CDR3. TCRdb re-analysed the multiplex PCR reads in MiXCR, keeping a single row per CDR3 protein. The sample records about 510,000 distinct CDR3 sequences, 46% being singletons. Material: peripheral blood or thyroid tissue (not recorded which). The receptor source for this set is an adult woman with Graves' disease, either hyperthyroidism or ophthalmopathy (not recorded which).

Comment on this clonotype: At one end the junction does not follow the germline gene, possibly because of a read error. Written as DNA, the CDR3 is TGTGCCAGCAGCCAAGTCTATAGTGGGGGTGGTGAAAAACCGTTTTTT. Encoded protein: CASSQVYSGGGEKPFF. This chain connects TRBV4-2 to TRBJ1-4; D might be TRBD1 (5 bases). CDR3 length: 16 residues. Germline V gene sequence: CDR1 LGHNA, CDR2 YNFKEQ.

Remarks on this clonotype: One junction end disagrees with the germline gene, perhaps due to a read error. The chain combines TRBV25-1 with TRBJ2-2, with TRBD2 matching over 9 bases. Germline V gene sequence: CDR1 MGHDK, CDR2 SYGVNS. This CDR3 comprises 19 residues. CDR3 amino acids: CACSAAFKAGGLNTGELFF. As DNA, the CDR3 is TGTGCCTGCAGTGCCGCCTTCAAAGCGGGGGGCCTCAACACCGGGGAGCTGTTTTTT.

The rearrangement uses TRBV28 and TRBJ1-5, with D possibly matching TRBD1 (5 bases). CDR1 and CDR2 from the germline V gene are MDHEN and SYDVKM. Trimming shortened V by 8 bases and J by 2 bases, and 10 bases separated the two germline ends. The CDR3 is made up of 13 amino acids. CDR3 protein: CASRGAGNQPQHF. CDR3 bases: TGTGCCAGCCGTGGGGCAGGCAATCAGCCCCAGCATTTT.

The chain combines TRBV7-8 with TRBJ2-5; the D is unclear. Germline V gene data show CDR1 as SGHVS and CDR2 as FQNEAQ. The CDR3 contains 12 residues. Trimming took off 3 bases at V and 5 bases at J, with 7 bases between the two ends. For the CDR3, the DNA is TGTGCCAGCAGCTTTTATAGCGAGACCCAGTACTTC. Translating it yields CASSFYSETQYF.

This clonotype was counted a few times. The chain joins TRBV7-6 to TRBJ2-5; TRBD2 is a possible D gene (6 bases). CDR3 length: 14 residues. The V end lost 5 bases, the J end lost 4 bases, and 14 bases lay between the germline ends. The V gene's germline CDR1 is SGHVS and CDR2 FNYEAQ. In DNA, the CDR3 is TGTGCCAGCAGCCGAGCAGCGGGTCGAGAGACCCAGTACTTC. Translated: CASSRAAGRETQYF.

The V call is TRBV24-1, the J call TRBJ1-5; possibly TRBD1 for D (5 bases). Trimming left V 5 bases short and J 8 bases short, with 12 bases between. Per germline, CDR1 KGHDR and CDR2 SFDVKD. This CDR3 contains 13 residues. The CDR3 reads CATSGVAGEPQHF. The DNA of the CDR3 is TGTGCCACCAGTGGGGTGGCGGGGGAGCCCCAGCATTTT.

DNA for the CDR3: TGTGCCAGCAGCCAACCCGTTGGGGAAACAAATGAAAAACTGTTTTTT. This sequence encodes CASSQPVGETNEKLFF. V and J are TRBV7-2 and TRBJ1-4; no reliable D call. The germline V and J ends were trimmed by 5 bases and 5 bases, with 18 bases remaining between them. This CDR3 has 16 amino acids. The germline V gene encodes CDR1 SGHTA and CDR2 FQGNSA.

V and J are TRBV19 and TRBJ2-3, with a tentative D call TRBD2 (6 bases). Trimming took 5 bases from V and 5 from J, leaving 14 bases between them. The germline gives CDR1 LNHDA, CDR2 SQIVND (reference sequence). The CDR3 loop spans 14 amino acids. The DNA of the CDR3 is TGTGCCAGTAGTCCCCGGCGGGGTGGAGATACGCAGTATTTT. Its protein product is CASSPRRGGDTQYF.

This clonotype appeared once. This chain links TRBV7-2 with TRBJ1-1; a possible D gene is TRBD1 (6 bases). The CDR3 spans 13 residues. Trimming stripped 5 bases from V and 7 bases from J, with 14 bases between. CDR1 and CDR2 (germline): SGHTA, FQGNSA. The CDR3 loop is CASSKGGIVEAFF. In nucleotides, the CDR3 is TGTGCCAGCAGCAAGGGGGGCATCGTTGAAGCTTTCTTT.

This clonotype was counted once. The chain joins TRBV7-6 to TRBJ1-2; D perhaps matches TRBD1 (5 bases). Trimming took 1 base from V and 8 from J, leaving 14 bases between them. The CDR3 spans 14 residues. In germline, CDR1 is SGHVS, CDR2 FNYEAQ. For the CDR3, the DNA is TGTGCCAGCAGCTTAGGAGGAGAAGAGGGGGGCTACACCTTC. It is translated as CASSLGGEEGGYTF.

About this clonotype itself: An end of the junction does not agree with germline; a read error may underlie this. V is TRBV5-1 and J is TRBJ2-7; possible D gene TRBD2, 6 bases. The germline gives CDR1 SGHRS, CDR2 YFSETQ. The CDR3 sequence is 14 residues long. CDR3 loop: CASRDYGGTYEQYF. CDR3 in DNA: TGTGCCAGCAGGGATTATGGTGGGACTTACGAGCAGTACTTC.

This clonotype was seen ten or more times. The J gene is TRBJ2-7, the V gene TRBV2; 9 positions match TRBD2. Per germline, CDR1 SNHLY and CDR2 FYNNEI. Trimming cost V 4 bases and J 2 bases; bases outside gene matches: 3. The CDR3 has 14 amino acids. The CDR3 loop is CASSGVAGAYEQYF. CDR3 in DNA: TGTGCCAGCAGTGGAGTAGCGGGAGCCTACGAGCAGTACTTC. Variable domain in full (rest from reference TRBV2 and TRBJ2-7): EPEVTQTPSHQVTQMGQEVILRCVPISNHLYFYWYRQILGQKVEFLVSFYNNEISEKSEIFDDQFSVERPDGSNFTLKIRSTKLEDSAMYFCASSGVAGAYEQYFGPGTRLTVT.

The rearrangement links TRBV5-6 to TRBJ1-4; maybe TRBD1 (6 bases). The V gene lost 4 bases and the J gene lost 2 bases, with 21 bases spanning the gap. Germline V gene sequence: CDR1 SGHDT, CDR2 YYEEEE. CDR3 size: 18 residues. CDR3 in amino acids: CASSRRGGPLGTNEKLFF. DNA of the CDR3: TGTGCCAGCAGCCGCCGCGGGGGGCCTCTGGGGACTAATGAAAAACTGTTTTTT. The complete variable domain, with remaining parts taken from reference TRBV5-6 and TRBJ1-4, reads DAGVTQSPTHLIKTRGQQVTLRCSPKSGHDTVSWYQQALGQGPQFIFQYYEEEERQRGNFPDRFSGHQFPNYSSELNVNALLLGDSALYLCASSRRGGPLGTNEKLFFGSGTQLSVL.

This clonotype was seen a single time. The CDR3 reads CASSPRGGRGFSYTF. CDR3 sequence (DNA): TGCGCCAGCAGCCCCAGGGGGGGACGGGGGTTTAGCTACACCTTC. The chain is built from TRBV4-1 and TRBJ1-2; 7 bases fit TRBD1. This CDR3 has 15 residues. CDR1 is MGHRA, CDR2 YSYEKL, per germline. Unmatched junction bases numbered 14, after V lost 4 bases and J lost 9 bases.

Notes on this clonotype: Its ends do not fully match the called genes, so a read error is possible. This chain connects TRBV6-6 to TRBJ1-6, with TRBD1 matching over 7 bases. Germline CDR1 is MNHNY and CDR2 is SVGAGI (reference sequence). The CDR3 sequence is 15 residues long. CDR3 in amino acids: CASSPRETGISHLHF. The CDR3 DNA reads TGTGCCAGCAGCCCTCGAGAGACAGGGATTTCACACCTCCACTTT.

V gene TRBV7-3 combines with J gene TRBJ2-7; 10 positions agree with TRBD2. Germline V gene data show CDR1 as SGHTA and CDR2 as FQGTGA. The CDR3 is made up of 16 amino acids. The V segment lost 1 base and the J segment 6 bases; nucleotides outside the gene matches: 9. DNA for the CDR3: TGTGCCAGCAGCTTAAATAGCGGGAGGTCGCCCGGCGAGCAGTACTTC. This translates into CASSLNSGRSPGEQYF.

The chain couples TRBV7-6 to TRBJ1-5; D might be TRBD1 (5 bases). Germline-derived CDR1 and CDR2 are SGHVS and FNYEAQ. Trimming stripped 0 bases from V and 10 bases from J, with 13 bases between. The CDR3 runs to 14 residues. The CDR3 DNA reads as TGTGCCAGCAGCTTAGCGGCAGGGCAATCACCCCAGCATTTT. It codes for CASSLAAGQSPQHF.

The chain has TRBV2 and TRBJ1-1; TRBD1 matches 7 bases. V trimming: 7 bases; J trimming: 11 bases; junction bases outside the gene matches: 10. Looked up from germline, CDR1 is SNHLY and CDR2 is FYNNEI. The CDR3 spans 12 residues. CDR3: CASNLEGAGAFF. CDR3 coding DNA: TGTGCCAGCAACCTGGAGGGGGCTGGCGCTTTCTTT.

This clonotype has a count of ten or more. The CDR3 nucleotides are TGTGCCAGCAGTTACGGAGTCTCTGGGGCCAACGTCCTGACTTTC. Translated: CASSYGVSGANVLTF. V and J are TRBV6-2 or TRBV6-3 and TRBJ2-6; D remains unclear. Germline CDR1 and CDR2: MNHEY and SVGEGT. The CDR3 covers 15 residues. Trimming took 2 bases from V and 0 from J, leaving 5 bases between them.

The chain combines TRBV7-2 with TRBJ2-5, with TRBD2 as a possible D gene (6 bases). This CDR3 comprises 13 residues. Germline V CDR1 and CDR2: SGHTA, FQGNSA. V lost 8 bases and J lost 1, with 11 bases in between. The CDR3 DNA follows: TGTGCCAGCTTGTTGCGGGGCCAAGAGACCCAGTACTTC. Its protein product is CASLLRGQETQYF.

This sequence joins TRBV7-2 and TRBJ2-7; either TRBD1 or TRBD2 may fit D (5 bases each). Germline-derived CDR1 and CDR2 are SGHTA and FQGNSA. The CDR3 loop spans 14 amino acids. V was clipped by 5 bases and J by 6 bases, with 17 bases between them. The CDR3 DNA is TGTGCCAGCAGCCTATGGGACGACGGTTCCGAGCAGTACTTC. Residues: CASSLWDDGSEQYF.

Regarding this clonotype: A much larger clone sits a single nucleotide away, making a read error possible. The chain carries TRBV15 and TRBJ1-2; TRBD1 might be the D (6 bases). CDR1 and CDR2 from the germline V gene are LNHNV and YYDKDF (reference sequence). The V gene lost 4 bases and the J gene lost 6 bases, with 24 bases spanning the gap. CDR3 length: 17 residues. CDR3 bases: TGTGCCACCAGCAATACCCGGGACACTTCCGGGGACGATGGCTACACCTTC. Its translation is CATSNTRDTSGDDGYTF.

The CDR3 nucleotides are TGCAGTCAATACAGGGAGGAGGAAGGGGTGGCTTTCTTT. Translating it yields CSQYREEEGVAFF. This sequence joins TRBV20-1 and TRBJ1-1; TRBD1 might be the D (6 bases). Trimming took 8 bases from V and 11 from J, leaving 24 bases between them. Germline loops: CDR1 DFQATT, CDR2 SNEGSKA (reference sequence). CDR3 length equals 13 residues.

This clonotype was detected many times. The gene calls are TRBV16 and TRBJ1-1; D gene unclear. From germline, CDR1 is KGHSY and CDR2 FQNENV. The V end lost 4 bases, the J end lost 1 base, and 4 bases lay between the germline ends. CDR3 length: 12 amino acids. The CDR3 bases are TGTGCCAGCAGCCCTAAGAACACTGAAGCTTTCTTT. Protein: CASSPKNTEAFF.

The chain uses TRBV25-1 and TRBJ2-5, with 7 bases that match TRBD1. Germline values: CDR1 MGHDK, CDR2 SYGVNS. Germline trimming cut 8 bases from V and 2 bases from J; bases unmatched to any gene: 11. CDR3 length equals 15 residues. In nucleotides, the CDR3 is TGTGCCAGCTCACACTCGACAGGGTTACAAGAGACCCAGTACTTC. Translated, it gives CASSHSTGLQETQYF. The full variable domain, rest sourced from reference TRBV25-1 and TRBJ2-5, is EADIYQTPRYLVIGTGKKITLECSQTMGHDKMYWYQQDPGMELHLIHYSYGVNSTEKGDLSSESTVSRIRTEHFPLTLESARPSHTSQYLCASSHSTGLQETQYFGPGTRLLVL.

This clonotype was detected a few times. The chain combines TRBV7-3 with TRBJ2-3, with D perhaps matching TRBD1 or TRBD2 (5 bases each). Germline assignment: CDR1 SGHTA and CDR2 FQGTGA. The CDR3 runs 17 residues. Trimming removed 0 bases at V and 0 bases at J, with 13 bases between. This CDR3 is CASSLTGSWGSTDTQYF. For the CDR3, the DNA is TGTGCCAGCAGCTTAACGGGGAGTTGGGGGAGCACAGATACGCAGTATTTT.

This clonotype was seen repeatedly, ten times or more. The V call is TRBV29-1, the J call TRBJ1-2, with a weak D call TRBD1 (6 bases). Germline V CDR1 and CDR2: SQVTM, ANQGSEA. This CDR3 comprises 13 residues. V lost 7 bases and J 0 bases, leaving 12 bases between the germline ends. CDR3 coding DNA: TGCAGCGCTTCGGGACAAACTAACTATGGCTACACCTTC. It is translated as CSASGQTNYGYTF.

This clonotype was detected many times. The rearrangement links TRBV9 to TRBJ2-7, with 7 nucleotides matching TRBD1. Losses at the gene ends were 4 bases for V and 12 bases for J; bases not matched to a gene: 7. Per germline, CDR1 SGDLS and CDR2 YYNGEE. The CDR3 has 11 amino acids. The CDR3 DNA reads TGTGCCAGCAGCCAAGGGGGCCGGGGGTACTTC. Translation: CASSQGGRGYF.

The chain couples TRBV5-6 to TRBJ1-2, with 7 bases aligning to TRBD1. The CDR3 spans 13 residues. Germline V gives CDR1 SGHDT, CDR2 YYEEEE. J was trimmed by 3 bases and V by 3 bases; bases with no gene match: 2. The CDR3 region has the DNA TGTGCCAGCAGCTGGCAGGGGGACTATGGCTACACCTTC. Translated: CASSWQGDYGYTF.

This clonotype was detected ten times or more. CDR3 loop: CASSLTTTLYEQYF. CDR3 DNA: TGTGCCAGTAGTCTTACGACTACCCTCTACGAGCAGTACTTC. V usage is TRBV19 and J usage is TRBJ2-7; tentative D call: TRBD2 (5 bases). The CDR3 loop spans 14 amino acids. Per the germline V gene, CDR1 is LNHDA and CDR2 is SQIVND (reference sequence). Trimming took off 5 bases at V and 3 bases at J, with 14 bases between the two ends.